Each of the 25 T cell receptor beta chains below was sequenced from the same sample in a study of blood T cell repertoires in COVID-19. Measured with immunoSEQ multiplex PCR; TCRdb has only the in-frame clones, and not every one. The data show approximately 170,000 clones, 84% seen once. Sequenced sample: peripheral blood. These receptors were collected from a woman older than 75 with acute or convalescent COVID-19.

This sequence joins TRBV2 and TRBJ2-5; D is perhaps TRBD1 (6 bases). The V gene's germline CDR1 is SNHLY and CDR2 FYNNEI. V lost 9 bases, J lost 2 bases, and 7 bases lay in between. The length of the CDR3 is 11 residues. The CDR3 DNA reads as TGTGCCAGTAGGGGGCAAGAGACCCAGTACTTC. The encoded protein is CASRGQETQYF.

The chain has TRBV5-1 and TRBJ1-4, with TRBD1 as a possible D gene (6 bases). The CDR3 contains 15 residues. Deletions cut 7 bases from V and 1 base from J, with 14 bases between. CDR1 is SGHRS, CDR2 YFSETQ, per germline. CDR3 sequence reads: CASQSRGGTNEKLFF. The CDR3, as DNA: TGCGCCAGCCAGTCCAGGGGTGGAACTAATGAAAAACTGTTTTTT.

This clone has more than one count but fewer than ten. The rearrangement links TRBV5-1 to TRBJ1-2; D uncertain. The CDR3 extends over 13 amino acids. V was shortened by 0 bases and J by 8 bases, with 11 bases between the two germline ends. Germline CDR1 is SGHRS and CDR2 is YFSETQ. CDR3 DNA sequence: TGCGCCAGCAGCTTGGGTGGGTCGGGAGGCTACACCTTC. Translating gives CASSLGGSGGYTF.

V is TRBV19 and J is TRBJ1-5; D not certain. The CDR3 runs 15 residues. V shed 6 bases and J shed 4 bases, with 16 bases lying between them. The V gene's germline CDR1 is LNHDA and CDR2 SQIVND (reference sequence). The CDR3 here is CASRMNRELNQPQHF. CDR3 DNA sequence: TGTGCCAGTAGGATGAACCGGGAGCTAAATCAGCCCCAGCATTTT.

The chain's CDR3 is CASSLDTVSEKLFF. DNA of the CDR3: TGCGCCAGCAGCTTAGACACAGTGTCCGAAAAACTGTTTTTT. The chain is built from TRBV5-1 and TRBJ1-4, with D unclear. The germline V gene encodes CDR1 SGHRS and CDR2 YFSETQ. V lost 2 bases and J lost 8, with 13 bases in between. This CDR3 comprises 14 residues.

The genes are TRBV9 and TRBJ1-6; D is unresolved. Trimming pared 2 bases from V and 12 bases from J, leaving 12 bases between. Germline V gene lookup returns CDR1 SGDLS and CDR2 YYNGEE. This CDR3 comprises 13 residues. CDR3 sequence: CASSVGLQEPLHF. For the CDR3, the DNA is TGTGCCAGCAGCGTGGGTCTCCAGGAACCCCTCCACTTT.

In regard to this clone: This sample includes further DNA sequences coding for the same CDR3. The rearrangement links TRBV6-5 to TRBJ1-2; TRBD1 agrees at 10 bases. The CDR3 loop spans 13 amino acids. Unmatched junction bases numbered 1, after V lost 5 bases and J lost 4 bases. The germline V gene has CDR1 MNHEY and CDR2 SVGAGI. In DNA, the CDR3 is TGTGCCAGCAGTAGGGACAGGGGCTATGGCTACACCTTC. Translating gives CASSRDRGYGYTF.

The J gene is TRBJ1-5, the V gene TRBV19; 9 nucleotides align to TRBD1. With V trimmed by 6 bases and J by 0 bases, 9 bases remained unmatched. The CDR3 covers 17 residues. The germline V gene encodes CDR1 LNHDA and CDR2 SQIVND (reference sequence). CDR3 sequence: CASSRDRETFSNQPQHF. CDR3 DNA: TGTGCCAGTAGCCGGGACAGGGAAACCTTTAGCAATCAGCCCCAGCATTTT.

V usage is TRBV5-1 and J usage is TRBJ1-1; D is unresolved. The CDR3 consists of 12 residues. V dropped 1 base and J dropped 3 bases, with 4 bases sitting between them. Germline CDR1 and CDR2: SGHRS and YFSETQ. In nucleotides, the CDR3 is TGCGCCAGCAGCTTGCCCGACACTGAAGCTTTCTTT. This codes for CASSLPDTEAFF.

The chain recombines TRBV28 with TRBJ1-2, with TRBD1 identical over 7 bases. Germline-derived CDR1 and CDR2 are MDHEN and SYDVKM. This CDR3 has 17 amino acids. Trimming took 6 bases from V and 4 from J; bases not matched to a gene: 17. This chain's CDR3 is CASRRNTAGTASYGYTF. The CDR3 nucleotides read TGTGCCAGCAGGAGGAACACCGCCGGGACAGCTTCCTATGGCTACACCTTC.

The chain joins TRBV15 to TRBJ2-3; 9 nucleotides line up with TRBD2. V shed 5 bases and J 1 base; nucleotides not matched to a gene: 4. Germline CDR1 is LNHNV and CDR2 is YYDKDF (reference sequence). This CDR3 is 15 amino acids long. Written as DNA, the CDR3 is TGTGCCACCAGCCCTCAGCGGGGGGGCACAGATACGCAGTATTTT. As protein: CATSPQRGGTDTQYF.

The chain is built from TRBV6-5 and TRBJ2-1; D is uncertain. Germline lookup yields CDR1 MNHEY and CDR2 SVGAGI. The V end was cut by 6 bases, the J end by 1 base, with 10 bases between. The CDR3 extends over 14 amino acids. Here the CDR3 reads CASSPAKSYNEQFF. For the CDR3, the DNA is TGTGCCAGCAGCCCAGCGAAGTCCTACAATGAGCAGTTCTTC.

V is TRBV5-1 and J is TRBJ1-6; D possibly corresponds to TRBD1 (5 bases). V dropped 4 bases and J dropped 2 bases, with 10 bases sitting between them. CDR1 is SGHRS and CDR2 is YFSETQ in the germline V gene. This CDR3 has 15 amino acids. CDR3 in amino acids: CASSREGAYNSPLHF. In DNA form, the CDR3 reads TGCGCCAGCAGCCGCGAAGGGGCCTATAATTCACCCCTCCACTTT.

This clone is a singleton in its sample. The chain links TRBV12-3 or TRBV12-4 to TRBJ1-2, with D perhaps matching TRBD1 (5 bases). Trimming shortened V by 3 bases and J by 7 bases, and 12 bases separated the two germline ends. This CDR3 comprises 13 residues. Written as DNA, the CDR3 is TGTGCCAGCAGTTTGATAGGAGGGGCTGGCTACACCTTC. It encodes CASSLIGGAGYTF.

V gene TRBV6-5 combines with J gene TRBJ1-6; TRBD1 agrees at 7 bases. V was clipped by 6 bases and J by 6 bases; unmatched bases: 8. The CDR3 is 15 amino acids. Germline V gene lookup returns CDR1 MNHEY and CDR2 SVGAGI. The CDR3 nucleotides read TGTGCCAGCAGGGGGGTGACAGGGTTTAATTCACCCCTCCACTTT. Encoded protein: CASRGVTGFNSPLHF.

The rearrangement joins TRBV5-8 to TRBJ2-1; weak D call: TRBD2 (5 bases). The CDR3 runs to 14 residues. Germline assignment: CDR1 SGHTS and CDR2 YDEGEE. V dropped 4 bases and J dropped 4 bases, with 12 bases sitting between them. CDR3 region: CASSPTSFYNEQFF. CDR3 nucleotides: TGTGCCAGCAGCCCCACTAGTTTTTACAATGAGCAGTTCTTC.

This chain uses TRBV18 with TRBJ2-7; 11 nucleotides match TRBD2. Germline CDR1 KGHSH, CDR2 LQKENI. J was trimmed by 0 bases and V by 5 bases; bases with no gene match: 3. This CDR3 region has 15 residues. The DNA for the CDR3 is TGTGCCAGCTCAACTGGACTAGCGGGCTCCTACGAGCAGTACTTC. It is translated as CASSTGLAGSYEQYF.

The rearrangement joins TRBV6-2 or TRBV6-3 to TRBJ2-1; 9 bases are shared with TRBD2. Germline CDR1 and CDR2: MNHEY and SVGEGT. The V segment lost 2 bases and the J segment 10 bases; nucleotides outside the gene matches: 15. The CDR3 is 17 residues long. The CDR3: CASSYLLASGTRREQFF. The DNA of the CDR3 is TGTGCCAGCAGTTACCTCTTGGCTAGCGGGACCAGGCGGGAGCAGTTCTTC.

V gene TRBV19 combines with J gene TRBJ2-1; 7 nucleotides match TRBD2. Germline-derived CDR1 and CDR2 are LNHDA and SQIVND (reference sequence). This CDR3 region has 17 residues. J gave up 4 bases and V 5 bases, and 14 bases lay outside the gene matches. CDR3 loop: CASSPRKAGVGYNEQFF. The CDR3 nucleotides are TGTGCCAGTAGTCCCCGGAAGGCGGGAGTTGGTTACAATGAGCAGTTCTTC.

The gene calls are TRBV3-1 (or the pseudogene TRBV3-2) and TRBJ2-2, with 7 positions matching TRBD1. CDR1 LGHDT and CDR2 YNNKEL come from the germline V gene (reference sequence). Germline trimming cut 4 bases from V and 1 base from J; bases unmatched to any gene: 0. CDR3 length: 14 residues. CDR3 DNA: TGTGCCAGCAGCCCAGGGGGGAACACCGGGGAGCTGTTTTTT. Residues: CASSPGGNTGELFF.

The chain recombines TRBV5-1 with TRBJ2-5; a possible D gene is TRBD1 (6 bases). The V and J ends lost 0 bases and 4 bases respectively, with 13 bases between them. The V gene's germline CDR1 is SGHRS and CDR2 YFSETQ. The CDR3 runs to 15 residues. Here the CDR3 reads CASSLGNRVPETQYF. The DNA of the CDR3 is TGCGCCAGCAGCTTGGGGAACAGGGTTCCAGAGACCCAGTACTTC. Filled out from reference TRBV5-1 and TRBJ2-5, the complete variable domain reads KAGVTQTPRYLIKTRGQQVTLSCSPISGHRSVSWYQQTPGQGLQFLFEYFSETQRNKGNFPGRFSGRQFSNSRSEMNVSTLELGDSALYLCASSLGNRVPETQYFGPGTRLLVL.

The V gene is TRBV7-2, the J gene TRBJ2-3, with a weak D call TRBD1 (7 bases). The germline V and J ends were trimmed by 1 base and 2 bases, with 16 bases remaining between them. CDR3 size: 17 residues. Germline assignment: CDR1 SGHTA and CDR2 FQGNSA. The CDR3 DNA reads as TGTGCCAGCAGCTTAGTCGGAGGGACAGACTACACAGATACGCAGTATTTT. It encodes CASSLVGGTDYTDTQYF.

This sequence joins TRBV19 and TRBJ1-4, with 8 bases that match TRBD1. Germline V gene data show CDR1 as LNHDA and CDR2 as SQIVND (reference sequence). The V segment lost 3 bases and the J segment 2 bases; nucleotides outside the gene matches: 2. This CDR3 has 15 amino acids. As DNA, the CDR3 is TGTGCCAGTAGTATTGGACAGGGCACTAATGAAAAACTGTTTTTT. It specifies CASSIGQGTNEKLFF.

The rearrangement uses TRBV27 and TRBJ2-7, with 10 bases matching TRBD1. In germline, CDR1 is MNHEY, CDR2 SMNVEV (reference sequence). The CDR3 extends over 14 amino acids. Trimming at V came to 5 bases and at J to 5 bases, leaving 6 bases not matched to a gene. CDR3 amino acids: CASSGQGVPHEQYF. The CDR3 DNA reads TGTGCCAGCAGTGGACAGGGGGTTCCCCACGAGCAGTACTTC.

The V and J genes are TRBV11-1 and TRBJ1-1; D is possibly TRBD1 (5 bases). The CDR3 sequence is 16 residues long. Trimming stripped 4 bases from V and 6 bases from J, with 21 bases between. Germline CDR1 and CDR2: SGHAT and FQDESV (reference sequence). The CDR3 DNA reads TGTGCCAGCAGCTCCCCGGCTCGAAAAGGGGCCTCTGAAGCTTTCTTT. This sequence encodes CASSSPARKGASEAFF.